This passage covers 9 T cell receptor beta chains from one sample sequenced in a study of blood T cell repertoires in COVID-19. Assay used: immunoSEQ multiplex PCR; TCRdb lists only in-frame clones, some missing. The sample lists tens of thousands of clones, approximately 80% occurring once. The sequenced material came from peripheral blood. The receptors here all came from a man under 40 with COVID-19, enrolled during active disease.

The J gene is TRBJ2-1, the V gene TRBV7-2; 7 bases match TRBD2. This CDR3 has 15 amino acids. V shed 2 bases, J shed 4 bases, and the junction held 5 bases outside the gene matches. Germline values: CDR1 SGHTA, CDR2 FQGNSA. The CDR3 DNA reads TGTGCCAGCAGCTTAAGGTACGGGGGGTACAATGAGCAGTTCTTC. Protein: CASSLRYGGYNEQFF.

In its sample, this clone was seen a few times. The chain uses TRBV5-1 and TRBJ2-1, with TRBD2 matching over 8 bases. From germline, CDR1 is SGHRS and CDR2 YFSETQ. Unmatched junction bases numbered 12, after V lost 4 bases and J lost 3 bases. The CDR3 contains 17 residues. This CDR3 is CASSPGLSGSFYNEQFF. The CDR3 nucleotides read TGCGCCAGCAGCCCCGGTTTGAGCGGGAGTTTCTACAATGAGCAGTTCTTC.

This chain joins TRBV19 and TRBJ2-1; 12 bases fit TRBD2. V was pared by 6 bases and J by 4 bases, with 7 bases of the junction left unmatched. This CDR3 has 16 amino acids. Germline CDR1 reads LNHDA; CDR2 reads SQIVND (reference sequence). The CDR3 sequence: CASRGLAGNSYNEQFF. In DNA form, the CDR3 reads TGTGCCAGTAGGGGACTAGCGGGTAACTCTTACAATGAGCAGTTCTTC.

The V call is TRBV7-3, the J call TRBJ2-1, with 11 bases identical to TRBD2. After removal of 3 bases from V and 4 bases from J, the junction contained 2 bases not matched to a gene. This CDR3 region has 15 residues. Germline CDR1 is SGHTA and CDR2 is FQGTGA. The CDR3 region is CASSLLAGGYNEQFF. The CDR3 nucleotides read TGTGCCAGCAGCTTGCTAGCGGGGGGATACAATGAGCAGTTCTTC.

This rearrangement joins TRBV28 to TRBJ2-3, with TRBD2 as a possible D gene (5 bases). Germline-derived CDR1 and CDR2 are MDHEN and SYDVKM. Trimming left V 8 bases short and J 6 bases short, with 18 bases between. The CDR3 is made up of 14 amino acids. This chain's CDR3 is CASSGSRGPDTQYF. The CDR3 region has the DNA TGTGCCAGCTCGGGAAGCCGGGGTCCCGATACGCAGTATTTT.

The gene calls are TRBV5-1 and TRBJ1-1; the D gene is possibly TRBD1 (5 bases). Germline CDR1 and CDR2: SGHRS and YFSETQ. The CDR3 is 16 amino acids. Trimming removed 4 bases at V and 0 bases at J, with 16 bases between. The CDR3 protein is CASSPGGSHMNTEAFF. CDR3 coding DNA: TGCGCCAGCAGCCCTGGGGGGTCCCACATGAACACTGAAGCTTTCTTT.

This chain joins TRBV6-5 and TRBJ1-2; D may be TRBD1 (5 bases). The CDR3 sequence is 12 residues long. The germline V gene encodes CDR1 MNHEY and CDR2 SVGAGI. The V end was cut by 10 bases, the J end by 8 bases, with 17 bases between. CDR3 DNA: TGTGCCATCGAAGGGGCAGCCTTCGGCTACACCTTC. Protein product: CAIEGAAFGYTF.

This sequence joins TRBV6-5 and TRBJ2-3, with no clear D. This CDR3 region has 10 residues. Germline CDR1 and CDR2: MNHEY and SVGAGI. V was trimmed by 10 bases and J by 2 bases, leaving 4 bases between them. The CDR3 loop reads CAILTDTQYF. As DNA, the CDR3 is TGTGCCATCCTCACAGATACGCAGTATTTT.

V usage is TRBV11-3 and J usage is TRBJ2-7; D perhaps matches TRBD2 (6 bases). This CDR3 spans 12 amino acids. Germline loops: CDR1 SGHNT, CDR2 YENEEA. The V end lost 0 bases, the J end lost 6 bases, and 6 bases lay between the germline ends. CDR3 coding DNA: TGTGCCAGCAGCTTAGACGGGGGCGAGCAGTACTTC. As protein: CASSLDGGEQYF.